The 29 T cell receptor beta chains given below trace back to one sample, sequenced in a study of T-cell reconstitution after alpha-beta-depleted transplantation in children. The TCRbeta library was prepared with unique molecular identifiers. TCRdb recomputed calls from the PCR reads with MiXCR, one row per CDR3 protein. The table includes about 360,000 distinct CDR3 sequences, roughly 14% detected once. The sequencing used PBMCs, collected from the stem cell graft. The receptors come from a human donor who donated a stem cell graft to a child with Fanconi anemia.

This sequence joins TRBV12-3 or TRBV12-4 and TRBJ1-5; D is possibly TRBD1 (6 bases). V was trimmed by 4 bases and J by 2 bases, leaving 12 bases between them. This CDR3 is built from 15 residues. In DNA form, the CDR3 reads TGTGCCAGCAGTTATACAGGGTGGGGCAATCAGCCCCAGCATTTT. Encoded protein: CASSYTGWGNQPQHF.

There are a few counts of this clonotype. The chain is built from TRBV10-3 and TRBJ1-2; the match to TRBD1 covers 8 bases. V lost 8 bases, J lost 6 bases, and 11 bases stayed unmatched. The germline gives CDR1 ENHRY, CDR2 SYGVKD. The CDR3 is 14 residues long. The CDR3 bases are TGTGCCATCGGTAAGACAGGGGAGATCGATGGCTACACCTTC. It yields the protein CAIGKTGEIDGYTF.

CDR3 residues: CASRSGQGLGTEAFF. The CDR3 nucleotides are TGTGCCAGCAGGTCGGGACAGGGGTTGGGAACTGAAGCTTTCTTT. The chain couples TRBV6-1 to TRBJ1-1, with TRBD1 matching over 10 bases. Looked up from germline, CDR1 is MNHNS and CDR2 is SASEGT. The CDR3 runs 15 residues. The ends lost 6 bases at V and 5 bases at J; junction bases unmatched: 9.

The rearrangement uses TRBV27 and TRBJ2-7; 12 bases map to TRBD2. V lost 2 bases to trimming and J lost 6 bases; unmatched junction nucleotides: 11. CDR1 and CDR2 from the germline V gene are MNHEY and SMNVEV (reference sequence). The CDR3 spans 17 residues. The CDR3 is CASSLGLAGTLLSEQYF. Here the CDR3 DNA reads TGTGCCAGCAGTTTAGGACTAGCGGGGACCCTACTTTCCGAGCAGTACTTC.

This clonotype was counted only a few times. This chain joins TRBV2 and TRBJ2-5; D not resolved. Germline CDR1 is SNHLY and CDR2 is FYNNEI. V was trimmed by 1 base and J by 5 bases, leaving 8 bases between them. The CDR3 spans 13 residues. The CDR3 protein is CASSEVTSETQYF. The CDR3 DNA reads TGTGCCAGCAGTGAAGTCACCTCTGAGACCCAGTACTTC. Looking up the rest from reference TRBV2 and TRBJ2-5 gives the full variable domain: EPEVTQTPSHQVTQMGQEVILRCVPISNHLYFYWYRQILGQKVEFLVSFYNNEISEKSEIFDDQFSVERPDGSNFTLKIRSTKLEDSAMYFCASSEVTSETQYFGPGTRLLVL.

This clonotype was counted many times. The V and J genes are TRBV4-3 and TRBJ1-2, with D hard to call. This CDR3 is built from 15 residues. Trimming left V 0 bases short and J 4 bases short, with 12 bases between. Germline V gene data show CDR1 as LGHNA and CDR2 as YSLEER. Here the CDR3 reads CASSQDLEAIYGYTF. Written as DNA, the CDR3 is TGCGCCAGCAGCCAAGATCTTGAAGCTATCTATGGCTACACCTTC.

On this clonotype: A much more abundant neighbour one base away suggests this may be a read error. The rearrangement uses TRBV28 and TRBJ2-3; unclear D gene. Between the trimmed V and J ends, which lost 4 bases and 5 bases, there was a span of 13 bases. CDR1 and CDR2 from the germline V gene are MDHEN and SYDVKM. The CDR3 sequence is 14 residues long. The CDR3 sequence: CASSSSFLIDTQYF. The CDR3 nucleotides read TGTGCCAGCAGTTCTAGTTTTCTCATAGATACGCAGTATTTT.

The J gene is TRBJ1-6, the V gene TRBV2; no reliable D call. With 7 bases removed from V and 10 bases from J, the gap between germline ends came to 23 bases. The CDR3 totals 16 residues. The germline V gene has CDR1 SNHLY and CDR2 FYNNEI. The CDR3 sequence: CASTFSGRGGESPLHF. CDR3 sequence (DNA): TGTGCCAGCACTTTCTCGGGCCGCGGAGGAGAATCACCCCTCCACTTT.

This clonotype was seen a handful of times. The rearrangement joins TRBV20-1 to TRBJ2-3; TRBD2 agrees at 10 bases. The CDR3 runs 15 residues. In germline, CDR1 is DFQATT, CDR2 SNEGSKA (reference sequence). V was clipped by 4 bases and J by 4 bases; unmatched bases: 8. The DNA for the CDR3 is TGCAGTGCTATCCTCAGTCTAGCGGGGGCAGATACGCAGTATTTT. This encodes CSAILSLAGADTQYF.

A few counts support this clonotype. The J gene is TRBJ1-2, the V gene TRBV10-3; no reliable D call. Germline loops: CDR1 ENHRY, CDR2 SYGVKD. V was trimmed by 0 bases and J by 8 bases, leaving 13 bases between them. This CDR3 comprises 14 residues. The CDR3, as DNA: TGTGCCATCAGTGAGTCCGGCGATCGTAGAGGCTACACCTTC. It yields the protein CAISESGDRRGYTF.

This clonotype came up many times. The chain recombines TRBV29-1 with TRBJ2-1; 9 bases are shared with TRBD1. CDR1 and CDR2 from the germline V gene are SQVTM and ANQGSEA. The CDR3 is made up of 14 amino acids. The ends lost 7 bases at V and 0 bases at J; junction bases unmatched: 4. CDR3 amino acids: CSAGTGSSYNEQFF. The CDR3 nucleotides are TGCAGCGCAGGGACAGGGAGCTCCTACAATGAGCAGTTCTTC.

This chain links TRBV7-2 with TRBJ2-6; possible D gene TRBD2, 6 bases. The CDR3 sequence is 17 residues long. V lost 4 bases and J lost 4, with 17 bases in between. CDR1 is SGHTA, CDR2 FQGNSA, per germline. CDR3 nucleotides: TGTGCCAGCAGCTACGAAGCCCCGGGGGTCGGGGCCAACGTCCTGACTTTC. It translates to CASSYEAPGVGANVLTF. Drawing the rest from reference TRBV7-2 and TRBJ2-6, the complete variable domain is GAGVSQSPSNKVTEKGKDVELRCDPISGHTALYWYRQSLGQGLEFLIYFQGNSAPDKSGLPSDRFSAERTGGSVSTLTIQRTQQEDSAVYLCASSYEAPGVGANVLTFGAGSRLTVL.

The rearrangement joins TRBV7-8 to TRBJ1-1, with D possibly TRBD1 on 5 matching bases. The CDR3 has 13 residues. Deletions cut 6 bases from V and 0 bases from J, with 8 bases between. Per the germline V gene, CDR1 is SGHVS and CDR2 is FQNEAQ. DNA of the CDR3: TGTGCCAGCAGAAGACAGATGAACACTGAAGCTTTCTTT. It codes for CASRRQMNTEAFF. The full variable domain, its missing parts supplied by reference TRBV7-8 and TRBJ1-1, is GAGVSQSPRYKVAKRGQDVALRCDPISGHVSLFWYQQALGQGPEFLTYFQNEAQLDKSGLPSDRFFAERPEGSVSTLKIQRTQQEDSAVYLCASRRQMNTEAFFGQGTRLTVV.

This clonotype was seen repeatedly, ten times or more. V gene TRBV20-1 combines with J gene TRBJ2-3, with 10 bases aligning to TRBD2. This CDR3 contains 16 residues. Germline V CDR1 and CDR2: DFQATT, SNEGSKA (reference sequence). J lost 1 base, V lost 3 bases, and 7 bases had no gene match. The CDR3 DNA reads as TGCAGTGCTAGTGCCACCGGGACTAGCGGCACAGATACGCAGTATTTT. Protein product: CSASATGTSGTDTQYF.

This rearrangement joins TRBV5-1 to TRBJ1-4; D gene ambiguous. The CDR3 has 15 residues. The germline V gene encodes CDR1 SGHRS and CDR2 YFSETQ. V was pared by 0 bases and J by 8 bases, with 14 bases between. In DNA, the CDR3 is TGCGCCAGCAGCTTGGATCCGGGATCGAGGGAAAAACTGTTTTTT. It codes for CASSLDPGSREKLFF. Full variable domain (rest looked up from reference TRBV5-1 and TRBJ1-4): KAGVTQTPRYLIKTRGQQVTLSCSPISGHRSVSWYQQTPGQGLQFLFEYFSETQRNKGNFPGRFSGRQFSNSRSEMNVSTLELGDSALYLCASSLDPGSREKLFFGSGTQLSVL.

The chain recombines TRBV6-2 or TRBV6-3 with TRBJ2-7; D may be TRBD2 (5 bases). V was shortened by 2 bases and J by 0 bases, with 14 bases between the two germline ends. The CDR3 is 16 amino acids. CDR1 is MNHEY and CDR2 is SVGEGT in the germline V gene. The CDR3 region is CASSYRRDSSSYEQYF. The CDR3 bases are TGTGCCAGCAGTTACCGTCGGGATTCCAGCTCCTACGAGCAGTACTTC.

This clonotype has only a few counts. The J gene is TRBJ2-1, the V gene TRBV7-8; 9 bases align to TRBD2. This CDR3 is built from 16 residues. V gave up 4 bases and J gave up 4 bases; unmatched junction bases: 8. CDR1 SGHVS and CDR2 FQNEAQ come from the germline V gene. Written as DNA, the CDR3 is TGTGCCAGCAGCTCGCGAGGGAGCGGGGGGTACAATGAGCAGTTCTTC. It specifies CASSSRGSGGYNEQFF.

The rearrangement uses TRBV6-2 or TRBV6-3 and TRBJ2-5; D is perhaps TRBD1 (7 bases). The germline V and J ends were trimmed by 3 bases and 5 bases, with 16 bases remaining between them. The CDR3 is 15 amino acids. Germline lookup yields CDR1 MNHEY and CDR2 SVGEGT. DNA for the CDR3: TGTGCCAGCAGTTATAGGACAGGCGGGGCGGAGACCCAGTACTTC. Amino acids: CASSYRTGGAETQYF.

The chain has TRBV6-5 and TRBJ1-1; D call uncertain. V was pared by 0 bases and J by 0 bases, with 8 bases between. Germline V gene lookup returns CDR1 MNHEY and CDR2 SVGAGI. CDR3 length: 15 residues. CDR3 DNA sequence: TGTGCCAGCAGTTACTCGGTCCTTTTGAACACTGAAGCTTTCTTT. Its protein is CASSYSVLLNTEAFF.

This clonotype was counted at least ten times. This chain links TRBV29-1 with TRBJ2-3, with D uncertain. The CDR3 has 12 residues. Trimming shortened V by 0 bases and J by 4 bases, and 5 bases separated the two germline ends. Germline CDR1 is SQVTM and CDR2 is ANQGSEA. DNA for the CDR3: TGCAGCGTTGAAGAAGTCGCAGATACGCAGTATTTT. As protein: CSVEEVADTQYF.

The sample holds many counts of this clonotype. V and J are TRBV3-1 and TRBJ1-3, with D possibly matching TRBD1 (5 bases). The CDR3 contains 17 residues. V was pared by 4 bases and J by 5 bases, with 21 bases between. Germline V CDR1 and CDR2: LGHDT, YNNKEL (reference sequence). CDR3: CASSPSGTSMRRNTIYF. The CDR3 DNA sequence: TGTGCCAGCAGCCCGTCCGGGACCTCCATGAGAAGAAACACCATATATTTT.

The rearrangement uses TRBV5-1 and TRBJ1-1, with a weak D call TRBD1 (6 bases). The CDR3 is 15 residues long. CDR1 is SGHRS and CDR2 is YFSETQ in the germline V gene. The V and J ends lost 4 bases and 1 base respectively, with 14 bases between them. The CDR3 spells CASSAQGRGNTEAFF. CDR3 nucleotides: TGCGCCAGCAGCGCCCAGGGGCGGGGGAACACTGAAGCTTTCTTT.

This chain links TRBV20-1 with TRBJ1-2, with 10 bases that match TRBD1. The CDR3 extends over 14 amino acids. CDR1 and CDR2 from the germline V gene are DFQATT and SNEGSKA (reference sequence). V dropped 0 bases and J dropped 8; count of bases not matched to a gene: 6. The CDR3 DNA is TGCAGTGCTAGAGACGGGACAGGGGCACAGGGCTACACCTTC. It yields the protein CSARDGTGAQGYTF.

This clonotype was detected a few times. The gene calls are TRBV29-1 and TRBJ1-4; the D gene is possibly TRBD1 (5 bases). CDR1 and CDR2 from the germline V gene are SQVTM and ANQGSEA. The CDR3 spans 18 residues. Trimming removed 5 bases from V and 4 bases from J, with 26 bases in between. The CDR3 protein is CSVFGDYSDSDDNEKLFF. The CDR3 DNA reads as TGCAGCGTTTTTGGGGACTACTCAGATTCCGACGATAATGAAAAACTGTTTTTT.

The chain combines TRBV18 with TRBJ2-3; TRBD2 might be the D (5 bases). V was shortened by 11 bases and J by 0 bases, with 12 bases between the two germline ends. This CDR3 has 13 residues. In germline, CDR1 is KGHSH, CDR2 LQKENI. The CDR3 protein is CAGGRISTDTQYF. CDR3 coding DNA: TGTGCCGGAGGACGTATAAGCACAGATACGCAGTATTTT.

This clonotype was recorded at least ten times. This chain uses TRBV12-3 or TRBV12-4 with TRBJ1-1, with D possibly being TRBD1 (5 bases). This CDR3 comprises 14 residues. Trimming removed 3 bases at V and 2 bases at J, with 10 bases between. CDR3 nucleotides: TGTGCCAGCAGTTTGGGCTGGGGCAACACTGAAGCTTTCTTT. It specifies CASSLGWGNTEAFF.

In its sample, this clonotype was seen a few times. The chain links TRBV4-3 to TRBJ2-3, with D unresolved. Trimming removed 0 bases at V and 7 bases at J, with 17 bases between. The CDR3 contains 16 residues. Per the germline V gene, CDR1 is LGHNA and CDR2 is YSLEER. The CDR3 sequence: CASSQEQAWVGYTQYF. The CDR3 coding sequence is TGCGCCAGCAGCCAAGAGCAAGCCTGGGTGGGATATACGCAGTATTTT.

There are many counts of this clonotype. The DNA for the CDR3 is TGCAGCGTTGGGGGGGGACAGTCCAATCAGCCCCAGCATTTT. Amino acids: CSVGGGQSNQPQHF. V and J are TRBV29-1 and TRBJ1-5; 7 bases are shared with TRBD1. Losses at the gene ends were 4 bases for V and 3 bases for J; bases not matched to a gene: 6. The CDR3 length is 14 residues. CDR1 is SQVTM and CDR2 is ANQGSEA in the germline V gene.

This clonotype occurred many times. The chain joins TRBV2 to TRBJ1-5; D is unresolved. Germline V lookup: CDR1 SNHLY, CDR2 FYNNEI. Trimming shortened V by 4 bases and J by 10 bases, and 17 bases separated the two germline ends. This CDR3 is built from 14 residues. CDR3 protein: CASSAGTRGVPQHF. As DNA, the CDR3 is TGTGCCAGCAGTGCCGGCACCCGCGGGGTACCCCAGCATTTT.